A selection of T cell receptor beta chains follows, all from one sample in a study of post-analysis software for immune sequencing data. MiXCR was run by TCRdb on the PCR reads, yielding one entry per CDR3 protein. The data contain hundreds of thousands of distinct CDR3 sequences, 25% to 30% of them seen just once; the ten biggest clones take up under 0.7%. The material sequenced was blood. The receptors stem from a girl between 5 and 17 years old with multiple sclerosis. Each CDR3 is given with its conserved first and last residue. A D gene is named only where the DNA matches it firmly. Rows may omit the clone size; those that give it use once, few, many or a size class.

size: few
V: TRBV6-4
length: 18
J: TRBJ2-3
D: TRBD2
DNA: TGTGCCAGCAGTGACTCCGGACTAGCGGGGGGGCCACGCGATACGCAGTATTTT
CDR3: CASSDSGLAGGPRDTQYF

size: once
V: TRBV6-1
length: 11
J: TRBJ2-1
D: TRBD2
DNA: TGTGCCAGCAAGACCAGCGGGAGACCGTTCTTC
CDR3: CASKTSGRPFF

size: few
V: TRBV12-3/TRBV12-4
length: 13
J: TRBJ1-2
D: .
DNA: TGTGCCAGCAGTCGGGACCCTGCTTATGGCTACACCTTC
CDR3: CASSRDPAYGYTF

size: .
V: TRBV20-1
length: 15
J: TRBJ1-1
D: TRBD1
DNA: TGCAGTGCTAGCCCCGGGACAGGGTTGAACACTGAAGCTTTCTTT
CDR3: CSASPGTGLNTEAFF

size: .
V: TRBV6-2/TRBV6-3
length: 15
J: TRBJ2-7
D: .
DNA: TGTGCCAGCAGTTACTCGATACAGACCTCCTACGAGCAGTACTTC
CDR3: CASSYSIQTSYEQYF

size: .
V: TRBV15
length: 15
J: TRBJ1-5
D: .
DNA: TGTGCCACCAGCATTTTGCCTTGGAACAATCAGCCCCAGCATTTT
CDR3: CATSILPWNNQPQHF

size: .
V: TRBV12-3/TRBV12-4
length: 16
J: TRBJ1-1
D: .
DNA: TGTGCCAGCAGTTTTCGGCAGGTTGATATGAACACTGAAGCTTTCTTT
CDR3: CASSFRQVDMNTEAFF

size: few
V: TRBV2
length: 17
J: TRBJ2-3
D: .
DNA: TGTGCCAGCGGGACCTCAGGGGCGGGGGCCCTCACAGATACGCAGTATTTT
CDR3: CASGTSGAGALTDTQYF

size: .
V: TRBV7-9
length: 14
J: TRBJ2-5
D: .
DNA: TGTGCCAGCAGCATACCGGGACCTCAAGAGACCCAGTACTTC
CDR3: CASSIPGPQETQYF

size: few
V: TRBV7-9
length: 16
J: TRBJ2-1
D: .
DNA: TGTGCCAGCAGCTCCGGGTTGAGCTATTCCTACAATGAGCAGTTCTTC
CDR3: CASSSGLSYSYNEQFF

size: many
V: TRBV29-1
length: 13
J: TRBJ2-7
D: TRBD2
DNA: TGCAGCGTCTGGACTAGCGGGAGCCACGAGCAGTACTTC
CDR3: CSVWTSGSHEQYF

size: .
V: TRBV4-1
length: 17
J: TRBJ1-3
D: TRBD1
DNA: TGCGCCAGCAGCCACCTCGGACAGGGAGACTCTGGAAACACCATATATTTT
CDR3: CASSHLGQGDSGNTIYF

size: .
V: TRBV4-1
length: 15
J: TRBJ2-2
D: TRBD1
DNA: TGCGCCAGCGGAAGACAGGGGAGAGGAACCGGGGAGCTGTTTTTT
CDR3: CASGRQGRGTGELFF

size: few
V: TRBV20-1
length: 16
J: TRBJ1-1
D: .
DNA: TGCAGTTCGCTAGGTCTAGGCATGTCGAAGAACACTGAAGCTTTCTTT
CDR3: CSSLGLGMSKNTEAFF

size: many
V: TRBV6-6
length: 16
J: TRBJ2-5
D: TRBD1
DNA: TGTGCCAGCAGTTACTGGGCCCAGGGGGACCAAGAGACCCAGTACTTC
CDR3: CASSYWAQGDQETQYF

size: .
V: TRBV3-1
length: 17
J: TRBJ2-7
D: TRBD2
DNA: TGTGCCAGCAGCCAAGACGGTCCAGCGGGGGTATTCTACGAGCAGTACTTC
CDR3: CASSQDGPAGVFYEQYF

size: few
V: TRBV6-5
length: 13
J: TRBJ2-7
D: TRBD1
DNA: TGTGCCAGCTACAGGGGGCCCGACTACGAGCAGTACTTC
CDR3: CASYRGPDYEQYF

size: .
V: TRBV7-6
length: 13
J: TRBJ2-3
D: .
DNA: TGTGCCAGCAGCTTAGTCCGGGCGGATACGCAGTATTTT
CDR3: CASSLVRADTQYF

size: .
V: TRBV6-6
length: 10
J: TRBJ1-2
D: .
DNA: TGTGCCAGCAGTTATGAGGGCTACACCTTC
CDR3: CASSYEGYTF

size: .
V: TRBV11-2
length: 14
J: TRBJ2-1
D: .
DNA: TGTGCCAGCAGCTTAGAGGCAGGTTACAATGAGCAGTTCTTC
CDR3: CASSLEAGYNEQFF

size: .
V: TRBV20-1
length: 13
J: TRBJ2-1
D: .
DNA: TGCAGTGCTCCTGGGACCACATACAATGAGCAGTTCTTC
CDR3: CSAPGTTYNEQFF

size: .
V: TRBV2
length: 14
J: TRBJ2-1
D: .
DNA: TGTGCCAGCAGTGAAGCGGTGCGTAAGAATGAGCAGTTCTTC
CDR3: CASSEAVRKNEQFF

size: few
V: TRBV27
length: 14
J: TRBJ2-7
D: .
DNA: TGTGCCAGCAGTTCCCGTACTGACTCCTACGAGCAGTACTTC
CDR3: CASSSRTDSYEQYF

size: few
V: TRBV3-1
length: 14
J: TRBJ2-5
D: .
DNA: TGTGCCAGCAGCCAAGACCTCGGGACCGCGGAGCAGTACTTC
CDR3: CASSQDLGTAEQYF

size: few
V: TRBV29-1
length: 13
J: TRBJ2-7
D: .
DNA: TGCAGCGGAACGGACCGAGAGAGCTACGAGCAGTACTTC
CDR3: CSGTDRESYEQYF

size: few
V: TRBV15
length: 14
J: TRBJ2-7
D: .
DNA: TGTGCCACCAGCAGAGGGTCTACGGGCTACGAGCAGTACTTC
CDR3: CATSRGSTGYEQYF

size: .
V: TRBV14
length: 16
J: TRBJ1-2
D: .
DNA: TGTGCCAGCAGCCAAGTAGTAGCCAGTTCTAACTATGGCTACACCTTC
CDR3: CASSQVVASSNYGYTF